This record looks at one T cell receptor (beta chain) sequence and its context. This sample was taken from a study of blood T cell repertoires in COVID-19. Study overall: Acute and convalescent COVID-19 samples came from the United States, Italy and Spain. PBMCs, B-cell-depleted T cells, or T cells provided the cDNA or gDNA that made up the material.

The germline V gene encodes CDR1 SQVTM and CDR2 ANQGSEA. The V and J ends lost 7 bases and 5 bases, in that order; junction bases with no gene match: 6. The CDR3 covers 14 residues. The protocol was immunoSEQ multiplex PCR, while the TCRdb copy is restricted to in-frame clones and leaves out a portion. The sample has about 290,000 clones, approximately 90% seen once. Sequenced input: peripheral blood. This sequence joins TRBV29-1 and TRBJ2-3, with 13 bases lining up with TRBD2. The sequence derives from a middle-aged man with acute or convalescent COVID-19. The CDR3 region is CSATGLAGVDTQYF. DNA of the CDR3: TGCAGCGCTACCGGACTAGCGGGGGTAGATACGCAGTATTTT.